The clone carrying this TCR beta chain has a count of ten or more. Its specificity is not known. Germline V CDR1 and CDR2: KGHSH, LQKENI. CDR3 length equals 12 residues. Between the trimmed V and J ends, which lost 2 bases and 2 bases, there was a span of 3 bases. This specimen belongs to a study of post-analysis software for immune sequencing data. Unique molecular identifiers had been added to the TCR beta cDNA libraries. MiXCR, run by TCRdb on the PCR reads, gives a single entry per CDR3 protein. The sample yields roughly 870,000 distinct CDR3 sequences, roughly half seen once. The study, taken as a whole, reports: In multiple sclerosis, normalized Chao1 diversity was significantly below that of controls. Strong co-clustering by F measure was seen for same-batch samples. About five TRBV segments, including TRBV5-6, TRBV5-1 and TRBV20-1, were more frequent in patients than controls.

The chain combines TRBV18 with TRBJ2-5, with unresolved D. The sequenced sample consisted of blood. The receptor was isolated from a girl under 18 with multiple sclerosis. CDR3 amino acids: CASSPVQETQYF. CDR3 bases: TGTGCCAGCTCACCAGTACAAGAGACCCAGTACTTC. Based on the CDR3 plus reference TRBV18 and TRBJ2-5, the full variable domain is NAGVMQNPRHLVRRRGQEARLRCSPMKGHSHVYWYRQLPEEGLKFMVYLQKENIIDESGMPKERFSAEFPKEGPSILRIQQVVRGDSAAYFCASSPVQETQYFGPGTRLLVL.